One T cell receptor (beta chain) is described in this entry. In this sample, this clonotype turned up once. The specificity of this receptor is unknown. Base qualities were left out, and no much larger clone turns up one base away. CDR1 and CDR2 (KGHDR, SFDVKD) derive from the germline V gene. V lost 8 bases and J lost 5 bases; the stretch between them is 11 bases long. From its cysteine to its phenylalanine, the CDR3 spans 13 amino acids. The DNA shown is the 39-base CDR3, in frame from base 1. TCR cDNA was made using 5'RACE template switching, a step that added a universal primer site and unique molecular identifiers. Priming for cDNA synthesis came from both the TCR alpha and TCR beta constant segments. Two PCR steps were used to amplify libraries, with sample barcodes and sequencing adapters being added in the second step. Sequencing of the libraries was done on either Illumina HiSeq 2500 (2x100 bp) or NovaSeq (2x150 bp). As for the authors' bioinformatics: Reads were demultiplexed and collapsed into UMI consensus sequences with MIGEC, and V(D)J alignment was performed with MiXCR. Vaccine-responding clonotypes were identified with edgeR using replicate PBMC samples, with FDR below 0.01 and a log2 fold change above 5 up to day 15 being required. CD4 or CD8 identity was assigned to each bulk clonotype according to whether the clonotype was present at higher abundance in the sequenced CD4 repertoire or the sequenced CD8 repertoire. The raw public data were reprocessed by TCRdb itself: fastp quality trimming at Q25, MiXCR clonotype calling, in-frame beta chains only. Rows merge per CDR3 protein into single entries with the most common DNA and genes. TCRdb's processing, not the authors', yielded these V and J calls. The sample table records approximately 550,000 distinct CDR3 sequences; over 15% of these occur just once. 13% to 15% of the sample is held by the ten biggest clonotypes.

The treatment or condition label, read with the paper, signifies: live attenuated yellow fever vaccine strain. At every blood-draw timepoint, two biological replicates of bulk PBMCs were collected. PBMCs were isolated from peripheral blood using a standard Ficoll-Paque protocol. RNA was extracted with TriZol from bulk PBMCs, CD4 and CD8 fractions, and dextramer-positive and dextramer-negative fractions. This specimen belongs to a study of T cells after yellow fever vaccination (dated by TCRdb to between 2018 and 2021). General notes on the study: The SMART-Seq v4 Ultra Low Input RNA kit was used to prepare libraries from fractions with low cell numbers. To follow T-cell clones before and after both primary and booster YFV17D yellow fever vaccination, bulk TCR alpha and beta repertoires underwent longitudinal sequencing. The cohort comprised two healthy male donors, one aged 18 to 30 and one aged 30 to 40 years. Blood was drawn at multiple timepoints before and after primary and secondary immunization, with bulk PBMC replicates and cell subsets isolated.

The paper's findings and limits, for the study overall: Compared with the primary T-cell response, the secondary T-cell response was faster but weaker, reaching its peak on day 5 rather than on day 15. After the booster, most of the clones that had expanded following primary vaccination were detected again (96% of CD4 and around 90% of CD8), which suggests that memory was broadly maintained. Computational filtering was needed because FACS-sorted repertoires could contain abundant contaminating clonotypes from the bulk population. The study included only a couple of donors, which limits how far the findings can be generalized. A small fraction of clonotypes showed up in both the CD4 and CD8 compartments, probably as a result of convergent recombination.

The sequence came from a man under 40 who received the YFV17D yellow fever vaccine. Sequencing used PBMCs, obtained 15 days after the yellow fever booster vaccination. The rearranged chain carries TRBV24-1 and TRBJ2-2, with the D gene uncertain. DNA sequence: TGTGCCACCAAGGCAGCCTCGACCGGGGAGCTGTTTTTT. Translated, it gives CATKAASTGELFF.